This T cell receptor (beta chain) was sequenced during a study of CD8 T cells in ankylosing spondylitis (dated by TCRdb to between 2016 and 2019). As for the study more broadly: To find TCR variants linked to disease, the study profiled T cell receptor beta repertoires in ankylosing spondylitis patients and healthy donors. The full study cohort comprised 25 ankylosing spondylitis patients and approximately 100 healthy donors. Peripheral blood was sampled, and synovial fluid was additionally collected from ankylosing spondylitis patients. The study at large found these results: Some TCR beta motif variants had previously been reported in synovial fluid and blood of reactive arthritis patients, which suggested common disease-initiation mechanisms. A CD8+ phenotype was shown by the disease-linked clones, which were found at relatively low frequencies in peripheral blood. The disease-linked clones were reported as significantly enriched in matched synovial fluid samples from ankylosing spondylitis patients. Blood from ankylosing spondylitis patients appeared to be characterized by a TCR beta motif made up of 8 or 9 highly homologous amino acid variants.

Relative to germline, V is 0 bases shorter and J is 7 bases shorter, with 6 bases between their ends. The CDR3 covers 13 residues, taking in both the cysteine and the phenylalanine. Only CDR3 DNA remains: 39 bases, in frame from the first base. CDR1 SGHTA and CDR2 FQGNSA were looked up in the germline V gene. This clonotype was seen a single time. Its antigen is not yet known. No quality values exist for individual bases; no much larger clone is one base distant. Data came from an Illumina HiSeq 2500. Quantitative 5'-RACE with molecular barcodes was the method used to prepare the TCR beta libraries. Concerning the study's data processing: To identify disease-linked TCR variants, a new computational method was used, one built on a probabilistic model of VDJ rearrangement. TCRdb handled the public reads itself, with Q25 trimming in fastp and clone calling in MiXCR, and kept productive beta chains. Every distinct CDR3 protein forms one entry, paired with its most common genes and DNA. The V and J calls follow TCRdb's processing rather than the paper's. A total of 200,000 to 300,000 distinct CDR3 sequences appear in this sample, 32% of them only once. Clones ranked in the top ten supply around 4.4% of the sample.

This sequence originates from a male donor with ankylosing spondylitis or in good health (not recorded which). The sample consisted of blood, either unsorted or a sorted T cell fraction (not recorded which). The rearranged segments are TRBV7-2 and TRBJ2-2, with the D gene not clear enough to name. The CDR3: CASSLATRGELFF. The bases are TGTGCCAGCAGCTTAGCGACTCGCGGGGAGCTGTTTTTT.